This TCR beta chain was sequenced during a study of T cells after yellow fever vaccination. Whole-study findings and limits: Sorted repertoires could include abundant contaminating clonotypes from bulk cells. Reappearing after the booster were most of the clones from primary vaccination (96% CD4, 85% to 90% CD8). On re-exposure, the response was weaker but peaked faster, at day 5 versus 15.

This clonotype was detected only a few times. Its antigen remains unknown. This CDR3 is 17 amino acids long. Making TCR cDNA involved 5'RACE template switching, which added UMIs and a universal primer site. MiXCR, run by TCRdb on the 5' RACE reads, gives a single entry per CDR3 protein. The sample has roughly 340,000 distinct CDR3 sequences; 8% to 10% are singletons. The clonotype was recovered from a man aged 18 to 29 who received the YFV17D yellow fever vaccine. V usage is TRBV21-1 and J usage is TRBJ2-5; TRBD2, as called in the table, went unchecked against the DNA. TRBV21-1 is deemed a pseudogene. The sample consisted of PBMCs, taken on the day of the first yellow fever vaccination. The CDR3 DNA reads TGTGCCAGCAGCAATAGACTAGCGGGGCTTAGGGGGGAGACCCAGTACTTC. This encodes CASSNRLAGLRGETQYF.